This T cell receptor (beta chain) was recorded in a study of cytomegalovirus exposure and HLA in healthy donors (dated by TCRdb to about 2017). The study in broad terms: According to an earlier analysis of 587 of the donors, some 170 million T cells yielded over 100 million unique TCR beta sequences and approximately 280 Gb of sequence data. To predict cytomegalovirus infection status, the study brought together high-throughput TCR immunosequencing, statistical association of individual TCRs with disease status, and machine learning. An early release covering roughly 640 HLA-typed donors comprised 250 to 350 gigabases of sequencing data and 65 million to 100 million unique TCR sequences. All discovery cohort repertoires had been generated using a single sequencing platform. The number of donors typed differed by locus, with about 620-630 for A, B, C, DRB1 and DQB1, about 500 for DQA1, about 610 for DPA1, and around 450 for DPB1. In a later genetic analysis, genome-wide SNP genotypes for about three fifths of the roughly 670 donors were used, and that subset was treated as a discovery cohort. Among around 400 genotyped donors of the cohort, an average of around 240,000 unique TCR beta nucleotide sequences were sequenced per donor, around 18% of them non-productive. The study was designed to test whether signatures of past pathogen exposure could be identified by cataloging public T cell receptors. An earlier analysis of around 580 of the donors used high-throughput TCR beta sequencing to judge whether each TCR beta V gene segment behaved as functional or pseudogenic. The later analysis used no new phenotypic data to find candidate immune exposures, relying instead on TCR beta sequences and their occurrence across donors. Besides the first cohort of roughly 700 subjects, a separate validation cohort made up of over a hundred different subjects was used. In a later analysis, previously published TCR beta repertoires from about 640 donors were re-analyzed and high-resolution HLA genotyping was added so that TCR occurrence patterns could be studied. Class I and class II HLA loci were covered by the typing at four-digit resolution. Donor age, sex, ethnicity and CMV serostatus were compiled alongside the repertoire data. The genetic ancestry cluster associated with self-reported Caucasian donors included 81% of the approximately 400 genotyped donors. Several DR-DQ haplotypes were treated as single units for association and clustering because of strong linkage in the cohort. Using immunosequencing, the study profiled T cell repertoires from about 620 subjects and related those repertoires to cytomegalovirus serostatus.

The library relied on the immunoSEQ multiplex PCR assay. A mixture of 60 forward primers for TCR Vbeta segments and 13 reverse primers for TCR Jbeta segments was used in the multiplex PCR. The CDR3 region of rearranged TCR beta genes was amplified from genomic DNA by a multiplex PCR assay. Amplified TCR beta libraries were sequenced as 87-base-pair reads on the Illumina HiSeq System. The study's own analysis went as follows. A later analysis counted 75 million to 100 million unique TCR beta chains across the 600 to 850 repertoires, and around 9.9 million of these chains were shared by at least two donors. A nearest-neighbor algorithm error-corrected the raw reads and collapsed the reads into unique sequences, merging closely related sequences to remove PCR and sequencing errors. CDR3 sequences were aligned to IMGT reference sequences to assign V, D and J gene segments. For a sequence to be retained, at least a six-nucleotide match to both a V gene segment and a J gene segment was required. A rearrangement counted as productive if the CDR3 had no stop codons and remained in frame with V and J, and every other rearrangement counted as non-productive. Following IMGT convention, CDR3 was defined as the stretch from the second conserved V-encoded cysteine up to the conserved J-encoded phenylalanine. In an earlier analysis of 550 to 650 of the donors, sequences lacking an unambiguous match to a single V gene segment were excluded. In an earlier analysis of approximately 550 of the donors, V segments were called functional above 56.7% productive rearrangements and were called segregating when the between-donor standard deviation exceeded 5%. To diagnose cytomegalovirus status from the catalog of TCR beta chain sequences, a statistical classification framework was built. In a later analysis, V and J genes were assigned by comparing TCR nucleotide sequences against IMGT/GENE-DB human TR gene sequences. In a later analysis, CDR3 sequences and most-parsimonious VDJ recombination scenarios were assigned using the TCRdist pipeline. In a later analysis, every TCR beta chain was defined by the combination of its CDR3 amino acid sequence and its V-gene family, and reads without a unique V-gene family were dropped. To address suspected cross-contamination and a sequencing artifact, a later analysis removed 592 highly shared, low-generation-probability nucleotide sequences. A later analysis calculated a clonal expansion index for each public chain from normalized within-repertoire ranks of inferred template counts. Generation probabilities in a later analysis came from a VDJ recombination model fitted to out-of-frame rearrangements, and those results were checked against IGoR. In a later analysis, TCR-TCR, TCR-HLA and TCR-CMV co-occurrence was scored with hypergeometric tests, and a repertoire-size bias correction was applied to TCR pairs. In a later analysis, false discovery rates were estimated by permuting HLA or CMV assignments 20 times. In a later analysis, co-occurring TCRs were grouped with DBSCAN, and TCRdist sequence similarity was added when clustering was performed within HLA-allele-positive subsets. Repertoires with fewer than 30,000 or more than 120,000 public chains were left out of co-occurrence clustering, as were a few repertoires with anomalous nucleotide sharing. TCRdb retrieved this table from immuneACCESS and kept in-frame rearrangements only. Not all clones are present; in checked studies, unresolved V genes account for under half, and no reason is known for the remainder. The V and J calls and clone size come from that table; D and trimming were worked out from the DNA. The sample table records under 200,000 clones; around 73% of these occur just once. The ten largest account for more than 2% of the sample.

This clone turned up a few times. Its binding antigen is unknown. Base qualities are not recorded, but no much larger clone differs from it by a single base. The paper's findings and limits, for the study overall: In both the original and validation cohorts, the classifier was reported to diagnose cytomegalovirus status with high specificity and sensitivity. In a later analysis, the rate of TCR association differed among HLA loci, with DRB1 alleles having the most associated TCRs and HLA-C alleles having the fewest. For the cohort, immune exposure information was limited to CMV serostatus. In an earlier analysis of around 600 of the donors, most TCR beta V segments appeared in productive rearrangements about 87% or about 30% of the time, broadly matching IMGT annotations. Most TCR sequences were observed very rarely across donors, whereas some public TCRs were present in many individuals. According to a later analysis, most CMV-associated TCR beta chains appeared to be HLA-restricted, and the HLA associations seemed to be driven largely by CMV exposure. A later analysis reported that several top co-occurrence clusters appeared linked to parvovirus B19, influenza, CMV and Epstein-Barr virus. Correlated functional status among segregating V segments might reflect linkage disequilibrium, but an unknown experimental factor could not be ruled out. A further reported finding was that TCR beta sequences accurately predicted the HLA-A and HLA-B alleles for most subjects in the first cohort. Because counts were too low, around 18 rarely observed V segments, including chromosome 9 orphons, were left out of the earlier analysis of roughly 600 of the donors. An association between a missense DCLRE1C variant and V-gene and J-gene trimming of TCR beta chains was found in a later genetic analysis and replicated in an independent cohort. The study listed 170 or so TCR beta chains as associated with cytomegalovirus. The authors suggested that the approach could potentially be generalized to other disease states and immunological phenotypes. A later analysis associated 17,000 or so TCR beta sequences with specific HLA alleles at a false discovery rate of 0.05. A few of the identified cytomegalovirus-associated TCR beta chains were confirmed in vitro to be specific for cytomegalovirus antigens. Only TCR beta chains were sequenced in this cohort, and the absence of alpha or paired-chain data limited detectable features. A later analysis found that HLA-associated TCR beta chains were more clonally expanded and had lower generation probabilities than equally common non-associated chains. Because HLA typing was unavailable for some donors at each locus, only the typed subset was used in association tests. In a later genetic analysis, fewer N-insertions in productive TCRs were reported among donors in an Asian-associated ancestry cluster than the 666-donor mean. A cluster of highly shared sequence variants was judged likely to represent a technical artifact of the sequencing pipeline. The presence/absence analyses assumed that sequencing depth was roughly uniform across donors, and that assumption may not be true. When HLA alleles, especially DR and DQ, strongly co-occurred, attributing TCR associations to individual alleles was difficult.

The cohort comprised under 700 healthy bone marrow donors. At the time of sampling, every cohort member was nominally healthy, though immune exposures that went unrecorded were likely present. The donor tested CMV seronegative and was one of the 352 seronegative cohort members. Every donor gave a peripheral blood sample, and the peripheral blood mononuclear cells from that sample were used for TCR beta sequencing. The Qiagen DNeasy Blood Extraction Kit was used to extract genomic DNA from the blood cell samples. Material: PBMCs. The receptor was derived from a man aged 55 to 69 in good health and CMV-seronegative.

The DNA sequence is TGTGCCAGCAGTTCCACCGGGACTAGCGGGAGGTTTGTCGCAGATACGCAGTATTTT. Its protein reads: CASSSTGTSGRFVADTQYF. The V gene is TRBV28 and the J gene is TRBJ2-3, with 15 central nucleotides matching TRBD2. CDR3 length: 19 amino acids, cysteine to phenylalanine. Left in the record is the CDR3 DNA by itself, 57 bases read in frame from the first base. V ends up 4 bases short and J 4 bases short, with an unmatched junction base count of 12. CDR1 and CDR2 are drawn from the germline V gene: MDHEN, SYDVKM. When the CDR3 is completed using the reference TRBV28 and TRBJ2-3 genes on either side, the full variable domain is DVKVTQSSRYLVKRTGEKVFLECVQDMDHENMFWYRQDPGLGLRLIYFSYDVKMKEKGDIPEGYSVSREKKERFSLILESASTNQTSMYLCASSSTGTSGRFVADTQYFGPGTRLTVL.